This T cell receptor (beta chain) was observed in a study of cytomegalovirus exposure and HLA in healthy donors. Study overall: An analysis done earlier identified 100 million to 140 million unique TCR beta sequences from approximately 170 million T cells. The study placed 80% to 85% of its 350 to 400 genotyped donors in the Caucasian-associated ancestry cluster.

Study-wide results and caveats: Specific recognition of CMV antigens was confirmed in vitro for a few chains (all CMV-associated). Prior analysis indicated that the majority of TCR beta V segments exhibited productivity approximately 90% or approximately 30% of the time.

The PCR contained 60 Vbeta and 13 Jbeta primers. Assay: immunoSEQ multiplex PCR; the TCRdb copy retains only in-frame clones and omits some. The sample includes about 130,000 clones, 79% of them seen just once. Of note for this clone: As yet, its antigen is unknown.

In germline, CDR1 is MNHEY, CDR2 SVGAGI. Trimming left V 6 bases short and J 4 bases short, with 10 bases between. The CDR3 is 13 amino acids. This sequence originates from a man aged 35-49 years in good health and CMV-seropositive. Sequencing was performed on PBMCs. The chain employs TRBV6-5 and TRBJ2-1; a weak D match, TRBD2 (6 bases). The CDR3 protein is CASSRREYNEQFF. CDR3 sequence (DNA): TGTGCCAGCAGCCGACGGGAGTACAATGAGCAGTTCTTC.